This T cell receptor beta chain was captured in a study of blood T cell repertoires in COVID-19. Profiling relied on immunoSEQ multiplex PCR, and the TCRdb table lists in-frame clones only, not all of them. The sample includes 60,000 or so clones, roughly four fifths of them seen just once. The CDR3 has 13 residues. Trimming left V 3 bases short and J 3 bases short, with 9 bases between. In germline, CDR1 is SGHNT, CDR2 YYREEE (reference sequence). The origin of this receptor is a man of 80 years or more with acute or convalescent COVID-19. This chain uses TRBV5-4 with TRBJ1-2, with D maybe TRBD1 (6 bases). The specimen was peripheral blood. CDR3 amino acids: CASSWKGDYGYTF. For the CDR3, the DNA is TGTGCCAGCAGCTGGAAGGGGGACTATGGCTACACCTTC.